Included here is one T cell receptor (delta chain) sequence, with context. In its sample, this clone comes out as large (0.1 to 1%). Its binding antigen is unknown. Base qualities are not provided; no much larger clone lies one nucleotide away. The data were taken from a study of Vγ9Vδ2 T cells in congenital toxoplasmosis (dated by TCRdb to the early 2020s). About the full investigation: IgG, IgM and IgA serology, Western blot and an in-house interferon-gamma release assay were used to diagnose congenital toxoplasmosis. Gamma and delta chain CDR3 repertoires of sorted blood gammadelta T cells were compared between congenitally T. gondii-infected and uninfected infants. Sequencing of the repertoires was done on samples from infants at two time points: 2 months after birth and 1 year of age. TCR sequencing was performed on roughly five infected and about 11 uninfected infants at 2 months and on 3 infected and 4 uninfected infants at 1 year. The paper's findings and limits, for the study overall: Compared with uninfected infants, infected infants at 2 months appeared to have fewer N additions in their TRGV9 and TRDV2 CDR3s, and this was especially true for TRDV2-TRDJ1 sequences. A public TRGV9 clonotype was highly prevalent in both infected and uninfected infants. Among roughly 2-month-old infants, germline-encoded fetal-type TRDV2 CDR3 sequences seemed to show up more often in infected than in uninfected infants, which suggests an in utero expansion footprint. At 1 year of age, repertoire differences between infected and uninfected infants were less clear than at 2 months. Two months was the earliest age with enough suitable sample material for TCR repertoire analysis, so newborn repertoires were not sequenced.

From V the trimming removes 1 base and from J it removes 7 bases, while the gene matches leave 11 bases of the junction unaccounted for. Taken from the germline V gene, the CDR1 and CDR2 loops are GEAIGNYY and EKD. There are 18 amino acids in the CDR3, from cysteine to phenylalanine inclusive. CDR3 DNA is the only sequence kept; it has 54 bases, read in frame from the first base. cDNA was made by template-switch reverse transcription with TRGC- and TRDC-specific primers in one tube, using SuperScript II. The TRGC primer was designed for binding to both the TRGC1 and TRGC2 constant genes. TRG and TRD amplification used the KAPA Real-Time Library Amplification Kit, with AMPure XP bead purification between steps. Index PCR with the Nextera XT Index Kit was used to attach the Illumina sequencing adapters. Sequencing of TRG and TRD amplicons was performed on an Illumina MiSeq with the V2 300 kit, and 150 bp paired-end reads were generated. As for the original processing: Before further analysis, read quality was checked using FastQC version 0.11.8. Reads were mapped to GenBank TRG or TRD reference genes, and MiXCR version 3.0.3 was used to assemble CDR3 sequences. MiXCR defaults were kept, except that TRDD gene segments were assembled using 3 rather than 5 consecutive nucleotides. VDJtools version 1.2.1 calculated N additions, CDR3 length, J segment length and clonotype sharing between samples. Out-of-frame CDR3 sequences and those containing stop codons were excluded from analysis. Infant repertoires were assessed for overlap with previously published fetal, cord blood and adult blood Vgamma9Vdelta2 repertoires. Clonotypes were called again by TCRdb from the public reads via CATT, and duplicate nucleotide sequences were then merged into one entry. V and J calls and clone size were set by TCRdb, not the authors. This sample comprises about 890 delta-chain clones, roughly 25% of them detected only once. The ten largest make up about 26% of the sample.

The same treatment, using spiramycin and/or pyrimethamine plus sulfadiazine plus folinic acid, was given to mothers of both infected and uninfected infants. Every infant, whether infected or uninfected, was delivered at term after more than 37 weeks of gestation. Approximately 1 mL of blood was processed into PBMCs by Lymphoprep gradient centrifugation, then cryopreserved in liquid nitrogen and shipped to Belgium. Thawed PBMCs were labeled with Zombie NIR viability dye and stained with CD3, TCR gammadelta, Vgamma9 and Vdelta2 antibodies. Sorting of CD3+ TCRgammadelta+ T cells was performed on a FACSAria III, with a mean purity of around 98%. For each sample, the RNeasy Micro Kit was used to isolate RNA from some 9,700 sorted gammadelta T cells. Infants were born to mothers enrolled with primary T. gondii infection during pregnancy. Infant peripheral blood was collected at an outpatient microbiology and virology center in Pavia, Italy.

The receptor was isolated from a child younger than 10 born to a mother with Toxoplasma gondii infection during pregnancy, either congenitally infected or uninfected (not recorded which). Sequencing was done on a sample of gamma-delta T cells from blood. The receptor chain draws on TRDV2 and TRDJ2; the central 13 bases match TRDD3. The CDR3 region has the sequence CACDTLLGDTRSGAQLFF. The DNA is TGTGCCTGTGACACTCTACTGGGGGATACGCGGTCGGGAGCACAACTCTTCTTT.